The clone carrying this TCR beta chain was counted many times. Its specificity is unknown. This sample was taken from a study of CD8+CD57+ T cells in acquired aplastic anemia. Study as a whole: Mean DNA quantity obtained from sorted CD4+ and CD8+ cells was 2.5 to 4 ug. Approximately 9.9 million reads, on average, were obtained for CD4+ cells from healthy donors. Broader study findings: No significant patient-versus-control difference appeared in CD8+ Simpson's diversity. The study identified 25 to 30 CD8+ CDR3 sequences shared by patients and controls.

The use of genomic DNA as template underpinned the TCR beta VDJ and CDR3 profiling. TCRdb re-called the reads through MiXCR, storing one row per CDR3 protein. The sample shows some 150,000 distinct CDR3 sequences, more than 35% of them seen only once. Trimming took 5 bases from V and 6 from J; bases not matched to a gene: 8. This CDR3 spans 14 amino acids. Germline values: CDR1 SEHNR, CDR2 FQNEAQ (reference sequence). The origin of this receptor is a human donor in good health, serving as a control. This chain links TRBV7-9 with TRBJ2-3; the match to TRBD2 covers 7 bases. Sequencing was performed on sorted CD4+, CD8+, or CD8+CD57+ T cells (not recorded which) from PBMCs. For the CDR3, the DNA is TGTGCCAGCAGCATCCTCCTAGCGGTCGATACGCAGTATTTT. Encoded protein: CASSILLAVDTQYF.